The 18 T cell receptor beta chains below come from one sample, sequenced in a study of cytomegalovirus exposure and HLA in healthy donors. 13 Jbeta primers and 60 Vbeta primers were used for the PCR. The table came from immunoSEQ multiplex PCR; TCRdb's copy has only in-frame clones and leaves some out. The sample contains fewer than 200,000 clones, more than 75% of which appear only once. The sequenced material came from PBMCs. The receptors originated from a man in his forties or fifties in good health and CMV-seropositive.

J is TRBJ2-3 and V is TRBV5-4; the D gene is possibly TRBD2 (6 bases). This CDR3 contains 13 residues. Germline values: CDR1 SGHNT, CDR2 YYREEE (reference sequence). Trimming pared 4 bases from V and 8 bases from J, leaving 14 bases between. The CDR3: CASSERGAGTQYF. CDR3 DNA: TGTGCCAGCAGCGAGCGCGGGGCAGGTACGCAGTATTTT.

This clone was recorded only once. This chain uses TRBV6-1 with TRBJ1-5; D is uncertain. This CDR3 is 14 amino acids long. V lost 1 base and J 3 bases, leaving 7 bases between the germline ends. CDR1 and CDR2 from the germline V gene are MNHNS and SASEGT. The CDR3 DNA is TGTGCCAGCAGTGAAGTGAGGGTCAATCAGCCCCAGCATTTT. This sequence encodes CASSEVRVNQPQHF.

J is TRBJ2-1 and V is TRBV5-5, with TRBD2 matching 10 bases. Germline V gene sequence: CDR1 SGHKS, CDR2 YYEKEE (reference sequence). The J segment lost 10 bases and the V segment lost 3 bases, leaving 7 bases of the junction unmatched. The CDR3 spans 14 residues. CDR3 sequence: CASSSASGSREQFF. The CDR3 DNA reads as TGTGCCAGCAGCTCCGCTAGCGGGAGTCGAGAGCAGTTCTTC. The variable domain in full, with the rest retrieved from reference TRBV5-5 and TRBJ2-1, is DAGVTQSPTHLIKTRGQQVTLRCSPISGHKSVSWYQQVLGQGPQFIFQYYEKEERGRGNFPDRFSARQFPNYSSELNVNALLLGDSALYLCASSSASGSREQFFGPGTRLTVL.

The chain joins TRBV7-9 to TRBJ1-1; D possibly corresponds to TRBD1 (6 bases). CDR1 and CDR2 from the germline V gene are SEHNR and FQNEAQ (reference sequence). This CDR3 spans 13 amino acids. Trimming removed 5 bases at V and 4 bases at J, with 11 bases between. In DNA form, the CDR3 reads TGTGCCAGCAGCGCCCAGGGGAGCACTGAAGCTTTCTTT. This sequence encodes CASSAQGSTEAFF.

This CDR3 is CASGAQFNQPQHF. DNA of the CDR3: TGTGCCAGCGGGGCGCAGTTCAATCAGCCCCAGCATTTT. This chain links TRBV2 with TRBJ1-5, with D tentatively TRBD1 (5 bases). Trimming pared 8 bases from V and 3 bases from J, leaving 11 bases between. The germline V gene encodes CDR1 SNHLY and CDR2 FYNNEI. The CDR3 extends over 13 amino acids.

This chain joins TRBV6-1 and TRBJ2-7, with D possibly being TRBD1 (7 bases). Trimming pared 4 bases from V and 3 bases from J, leaving 13 bases between. The CDR3 consists of 14 residues. Looked up from germline, CDR1 is MNHNS and CDR2 is SASEGT. Here the CDR3 DNA reads TGTGCCAGCAGTGTGGACAGGAGGGACTACGAGCAGTACTTC. Its translation is CASSVDRRDYEQYF.

This sequence joins TRBV28 and TRBJ2-3, with TRBD2 matching over 10 bases. This CDR3 spans 15 amino acids. Trimming at V came to 4 bases and at J to 3 bases, leaving 4 bases not matched to a gene. In germline, CDR1 is MDHEN, CDR2 SYDVKM. The CDR3 region has the DNA TGTGCCAGCAGTTCCGGGACTAGCGAAACAGATACGCAGTATTTT. Translated, it gives CASSSGTSETDTQYF.

This clone came up a few times. The gene calls are TRBV27 and TRBJ2-2; D call uncertain. The germline V and J ends were trimmed by 6 bases and 1 base, with 3 bases remaining between them. CDR1 MNHEY and CDR2 SMNVEV come from the germline V gene (reference sequence). The CDR3 consists of 12 residues. The CDR3 region has the DNA TGTGCCAGCAGCAGGAACACCGGGGAGCTGTTTTTT. Translation: CASSRNTGELFF.

The V and J genes are TRBV7-2 and TRBJ2-2; possible D gene TRBD1, 6 bases. In germline, CDR1 is SGHTA, CDR2 FQGNSA. The V and J ends lost 2 bases and 5 bases respectively, with 9 bases between them. The CDR3 loop spans 14 amino acids. For the CDR3, the DNA is TGTGCCAGCAGCTTACAGGGGTTAACCGGGGAGCTGTTTTTT. Its translation: CASSLQGLTGELFF.

In DNA form, the CDR3 reads TGCGCCAGCAGAATCACCCCGGACAGGACTGGCACTGAAGCTTTCTTT. It codes for CASRITPDRTGTEAFF. This sequence joins TRBV5-1 and TRBJ1-1; 7 nucleotides match TRBD1. Germline loops: CDR1 SGHRS, CDR2 YFSETQ. The V and J ends lost 5 bases and 4 bases, in that order; junction bases with no gene match: 14. CDR3 length equals 16 residues.

CDR3 nucleotide sequence: TGTGCCAGCAGTTTGGCCGGGGGTTATAGCAATCAGCCCCAGCATTTT. The encoded protein is CASSLAGGYSNQPQHF. This rearrangement joins TRBV28 to TRBJ1-5, with D possibly TRBD1 on 5 matching bases. Trimming left V 3 bases short and J 0 bases short, with 12 bases between. This CDR3 is 16 amino acids long. Germline V gene data show CDR1 as MDHEN and CDR2 as SYDVKM.

This chain links TRBV27 with TRBJ1-5, with D uncertain. The CDR3 has 13 residues. Germline V CDR1 and CDR2: MNHEY, SMNVEV (reference sequence). Trimming shortened V by 3 bases and J by 5 bases, and 8 bases separated the two germline ends. The CDR3 coding sequence is TGTGCCAGCAGTTTCGGGGTAGATCAGCCCCAGCATTTT. As protein: CASSFGVDQPQHF.

The V gene is TRBV18, the J gene TRBJ2-7; 8 positions match TRBD1. This CDR3 is 14 amino acids long. Germline V gene lookup returns CDR1 KGHSH and CDR2 LQKENI. Trimming removed 2 bases from V and 1 base from J; junction bases left unmatched: 1. CDR3 residues: CASSPGDRSYEQYF. In nucleotides, the CDR3 is TGTGCCAGCTCACCAGGGGACAGGTCCTACGAGCAGTACTTC. The whole variable domain, filled in from reference TRBV18 and TRBJ2-7, reads NAGVMQNPRHLVRRRGQEARLRCSPMKGHSHVYWYRQLPEEGLKFMVYLQKENIIDESGMPKERFSAEFPKEGPSILRIQQVVRGDSAAYFCASSPGDRSYEQYFGPGTRLTVT.

The chain uses TRBV2 and TRBJ2-1; 7 positions agree with TRBD2. The V segment lost 3 bases and the J segment 0 bases; nucleotides outside the gene matches: 8. Germline values: CDR1 SNHLY, CDR2 FYNNEI. This CDR3 comprises 17 residues. Here the CDR3 reads CASSDANLAASYNEQFF. DNA of the CDR3: TGTGCCAGCAGTGACGCAAACCTAGCGGCCTCCTACAATGAGCAGTTCTTC.

This clone is medium-sized within its sample. This sequence joins TRBV13 and TRBJ2-3; a weak D match, TRBD2 (7 bases). The CDR3 runs to 15 residues. Looked up from germline, CDR1 is PRHDT and CDR2 is FYEKMQ (reference sequence). Trimming took 5 bases from V and 2 from J, leaving 14 bases between them. The chain's CDR3 is CASSHGGPPTDTQYF. CDR3 in DNA: TGTGCCAGCAGCCACGGGGGGCCTCCCACAGATACGCAGTATTTT.

This chain connects TRBV28 to TRBJ2-3; 9 bases map to TRBD1. Losses at the gene ends were 7 bases for V and 5 bases for J; bases not matched to a gene: 4. The length of the CDR3 is 13 residues. CDR1 and CDR2 from the germline V gene are MDHEN and SYDVKM. CDR3 nucleotide sequence: TGTGCCAGCATCGACAGGGGGAGAGATACGCAGTATTTT. Translating it yields CASIDRGRDTQYF.

The J gene is TRBJ1-4, the V gene TRBV15, with 12 bases lining up with TRBD1. The CDR3 totals 16 residues. V lost 0 bases and J lost 8; bases outside the gene matches: 4. Germline assignment: CDR1 LNHNV and CDR2 YYDKDF (reference sequence). The CDR3: CATSRDLGTGGEKLFF. DNA of the CDR3: TGTGCCACCAGCAGAGATCTTGGGACAGGGGGCGAAAAACTGTTTTTT.

CDR3 DNA sequence: TGCAGCGTTGACGAGGACAGGGCCCTCGGAAACACCATATATTTT. Amino acid sequence: CSVDEDRALGNTIYF. The chain carries TRBV29-1 and TRBJ1-3; 8 bases are shared with TRBD1. Trimming took 3 bases from V and 4 from J; bases not matched to a gene: 8. The CDR3 runs to 15 residues. Germline V lookup: CDR1 SQVTM, CDR2 ANQGSEA.